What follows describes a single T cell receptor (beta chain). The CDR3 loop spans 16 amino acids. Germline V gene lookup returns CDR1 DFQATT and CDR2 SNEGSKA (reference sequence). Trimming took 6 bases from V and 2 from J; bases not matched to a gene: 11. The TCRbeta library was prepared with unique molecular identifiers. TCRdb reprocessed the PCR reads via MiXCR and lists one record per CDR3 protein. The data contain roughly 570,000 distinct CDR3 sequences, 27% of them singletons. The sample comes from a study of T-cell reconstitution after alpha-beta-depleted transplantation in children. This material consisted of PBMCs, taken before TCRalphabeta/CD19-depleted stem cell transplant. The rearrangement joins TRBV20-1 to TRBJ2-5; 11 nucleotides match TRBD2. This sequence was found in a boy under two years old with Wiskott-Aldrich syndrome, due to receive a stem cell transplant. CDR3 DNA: TGCAGTGCGGCGGGACTAGCGGAAATCCGTCAAGAGACCCAGTACTTC. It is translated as CSAAGLAEIRQETQYF.